The 18 T cell receptor beta chains presented below share a single source sample, sequenced in a study of blood T cell repertoires in COVID-19. Clones were read by immunoSEQ multiplex PCR, and TCRdb kept only the in-frame ones, dropping some. Of hundreds of thousands of clones listed, 89% were seen once; the top ten hold less than 3.5%. The sample comprised peripheral blood. The receptors stem from a woman aged 25 to 39 with COVID-19, enrolled during active disease.

J is TRBJ2-7 and V is TRBV6-6, with D possibly being TRBD1 (6 bases). Germline V gene data show CDR1 as MNHNY and CDR2 as SVGAGI (reference sequence). V lost 2 bases, J lost 6 bases, and 11 bases lay in between. There are 13 residues in the CDR3. This CDR3 is CASSYGDISEQYV. As DNA, the CDR3 is TGTGCCAGCAGTTACGGGGACATCTCCGAGCAGTACGTC.

This CDR3 is CASSWLAGTQYF. CDR3 DNA sequence: TGTGCCAGCAGTTGGCTAGCTGGTACCCAGTACTTC. The V and J genes are TRBV6-2 or TRBV6-3 and TRBJ2-5, with a tentative D call TRBD2 (5 bases). The CDR3 contains 12 residues. Between the trimmed V and J ends, which lost 4 bases and 8 bases, there was a span of 11 bases. Looked up from germline, CDR1 is MNHEY and CDR2 is SVGEGT.

This rearrangement joins TRBV27 to TRBJ2-2, with D perhaps TRBD1 (6 bases). The CDR3 covers 18 residues. CDR1 and CDR2 (germline): MNHEY, SMNVEV (reference sequence). Trimming pared 2 bases from V and 0 bases from J, leaving 16 bases between. As DNA, the CDR3 is TGTGCCAGCAGTTTAAGATCCCCCGGGACAACGAACACCGGGGAGCTGTTTTTT. Encoded protein: CASSLRSPGTTNTGELFF.

This clone turned up a few times. V and J are TRBV7-9 and TRBJ1-1; unclear D gene. The V gene's germline CDR1 is SEHNR and CDR2 FQNEAQ (reference sequence). The CDR3 totals 15 residues. V lost 5 bases, J lost 7 bases, and 20 bases lay in between. CDR3 residues: CASSQLGGVLDEAFF. The CDR3 coding sequence is TGTGCCAGCAGCCAGCTCGGAGGTGTGTTGGATGAAGCTTTCTTT. The variable domain in full, with the rest retrieved from reference TRBV7-9 and TRBJ1-1, is DTGVSQNPRHKITKRGQNVTFRCDPISEHNRLYWYRQTLGQGPEFLTYFQNEAQLEKSRLLSDRFSAERPKGSFSTLEIQRTEQGDSAMYLCASSQLGGVLDEAFFGQGTRLTVV.

The chain carries TRBV6-2 or TRBV6-3 and TRBJ2-7; D gene unclear. The V gene's germline CDR1 is MNHEY and CDR2 SVGEGT. This CDR3 contains 14 residues. Trimming cost V 2 bases and J 3 bases, with 11 bases left between them. CDR3 sequence reads: CASSYSYLVYEQYF. The CDR3 bases are TGTGCCAGCAGTTACAGCTATTTGGTCTACGAGCAGTACTTC.

V gene TRBV27 combines with J gene TRBJ2-3, with 8 bases identical to TRBD1. Germline CDR1 is MNHEY and CDR2 is SMNVEV (reference sequence). This CDR3 contains 14 residues. V lost 4 bases, J lost 6 bases, and 6 bases stayed unmatched. As DNA, the CDR3 is TGTGCCAGCAGTTCAGGGGGCGCGACGGATACGCAGTATTTT. It codes for CASSSGGATDTQYF.

The chain uses TRBV2 and TRBJ1-2, with D hard to call. Germline loops: CDR1 SNHLY, CDR2 FYNNEI. The CDR3 covers 13 residues. The V end lost 0 bases, the J end lost 6 bases, and 8 bases lay between the germline ends. The DNA of the CDR3 is TGTGCCAGCAGTGAAGCTAGAGTCCATGGCTACACCTTC. Translating gives CASSEARVHGYTF.

The chain is built from TRBV19 and TRBJ2-7; 10 bases map to TRBD1. This CDR3 is built from 15 residues. The germline CDR1 and CDR2 sequences are LNHDA and SQIVND (reference sequence). V was pared by 5 bases and J by 4 bases, with 8 bases of the junction left unmatched. The CDR3 spells CASSRTGTGEYEQYF. The CDR3 coding sequence is TGTGCCAGTAGTCGTACCGGGACAGGGGAATACGAGCAGTACTTC.

For the CDR3, the DNA is TGTGCCAGCAGCTCCCCCAGGGTAGCGGCGGATACGCAGTATTTT. This gives the protein CASSSPRVAADTQYF. The chain uses TRBV5-4 and TRBJ2-3; D might be TRBD2 (6 bases). With 3 bases removed from V and 6 bases from J, the gap between germline ends came to 17 bases. The CDR3 runs 15 residues. CDR1 is SGHNT, CDR2 YYREEE, per germline (reference sequence).

On this clone itself: Other DNA sequences of this sample code for an identical CDR3. The chain employs TRBV7-2 and TRBJ2-3; the D gene is possibly TRBD2 (6 bases). Trimming removed 5 bases at V and 0 bases at J, with 12 bases between. CDR3 length equals 15 residues. CDR1 is SGHTA, CDR2 FQGNSA, per germline. The CDR3 protein is CASSLTGTSTDTQYF. CDR3 coding DNA: TGTGCCAGCAGCCTGACCGGGACTAGCACAGATACGCAGTATTTT.

The chain couples TRBV9 to TRBJ2-3; 9 bases match TRBD2. This CDR3 comprises 16 residues. Germline-derived CDR1 and CDR2 are SGDLS and YYNGEE. V gave up 1 base and J gave up 1 base; unmatched junction bases: 4. The CDR3 nucleotides read TGTGCCAGCAGCGTACATAGCGGGAGTGGCACAGATACGCAGTATTTT. It yields the protein CASSVHSGSGTDTQYF.

This chain joins TRBV2 and TRBJ1-4; 7 bases are a match to TRBD1. The CDR3 extends over 19 amino acids. V lost 8 bases to trimming and J lost 5 bases; unmatched junction nucleotides: 23. The germline gives CDR1 SNHLY, CDR2 FYNNEI. CDR3 in amino acids: CASQTLWDSSPGSNEKLFF. CDR3 bases: TGTGCCAGCCAAACGTTATGGGACAGTTCTCCAGGCTCAAATGAAAAACTGTTTTTT. The full variable domain, in which reference TRBV2 and TRBJ1-4 provide the parts outside the CDR3, is EPEVTQTPSHQVTQMGQEVILRCVPISNHLYFYWYRQILGQKVEFLVSFYNNEISEKSEIFDDQFSVERPDGSNFTLKIRSTKLEDSAMYFCASQTLWDSSPGSNEKLFFGSGTQLSVL.

This rearrangement joins TRBV21-1 to TRBJ2-7; TRBD2, the table's D call, was not compared with the DNA. TRBV21-1 is given as a pseudogene. CDR3 length: 18 amino acids. CDR3 nucleotide sequence: TGTGCCAGCAGCAAAGGAGGGGAAGCGGAGGGGCTCACCTACGAGCAGTACGTC. Translated, it gives CASSKGGEAEGLTYEQYV.

V is TRBV7-9 and J is TRBJ2-7; 13 nucleotides line up with TRBD2. The CDR3 has 18 residues. The germline CDR1 and CDR2 sequences are SEHNR and FQNEAQ (reference sequence). Trimming took 5 bases from V and 3 from J; bases not matched to a gene: 13. This CDR3 is CASSPGTSGASRHYEQYF. The CDR3 nucleotides are TGTGCCAGCAGCCCTGGGACTAGCGGGGCCAGCCGCCACTACGAGCAGTACTTC.

This chain links TRBV18 with TRBJ2-1; TRBD1 matches at 7 bases. The CDR3 sequence is 17 residues long. Germline V lookup: CDR1 KGHSH, CDR2 LQKENI. The V segment lost 6 bases and the J segment 4 bases; nucleotides outside the gene matches: 15. The CDR3 region is CASSPESGTEGYNEQFF. The CDR3, as DNA: TGTGCCAGCTCGCCCGAGTCAGGGACAGAGGGGTACAATGAGCAGTTCTTC. Together with reference TRBV18 and TRBJ2-1, the CDR3 gives the full variable domain: NAGVMQNPRHLVRRRGQEARLRCSPMKGHSHVYWYRQLPEEGLKFMVYLQKENIIDESGMPKERFSAEFPKEGPSILRIQQVVRGDSAAYFCASSPESGTEGYNEQFFGPGTRLTVL.

The J gene is TRBJ1-1, the V gene TRBV6-5, with D unresolved. Germline V gives CDR1 MNHEY, CDR2 SVGAGI. The CDR3 has 14 amino acids. V lost 0 bases and J lost 5, with 10 bases in between. In DNA form, the CDR3 reads TGTGCCAGCAGTTACTCTTCTTCGTTTACTGAAGCTTTCTTT. Its protein is CASSYSSSFTEAFF.

V is TRBV29-1 and J is TRBJ2-3; maybe TRBD2 (5 bases). Germline lookup yields CDR1 SQVTM and CDR2 ANQGSEA. The CDR3 contains 13 residues. V dropped 7 bases and J dropped 11 bases, with 22 bases sitting between them. CDR3 region: CSANKGHEGRQYF. In nucleotides, the CDR3 is TGCAGCGCCAACAAAGGTCATGAGGGTCGGCAGTATTTT.

V gene TRBV2 combines with J gene TRBJ2-1, with TRBD1 identical over 10 bases. Trimming took 4 bases from V and 3 from J; bases not matched to a gene: 3. Germline V gene data show CDR1 as SNHLY and CDR2 as FYNNEI. The CDR3 totals 15 residues. The DNA of the CDR3 is TGTGCCAGCAGTGCGACAGGGGGCGACTACAATGAGCAGTTCTTC. Protein product: CASSATGGDYNEQFF. Full variable domain (remainder filled in from reference TRBV2 and TRBJ2-1): EPEVTQTPSHQVTQMGQEVILRCVPISNHLYFYWYRQILGQKVEFLVSFYNNEISEKSEIFDDQFSVERPDGSNFTLKIRSTKLEDSAMYFCASSATGGDYNEQFFGPGTRLTVL.